This T cell receptor beta chain was identified in a study of blood T cell repertoires in COVID-19. Source study methods: Amplification from reference gene primers served as the basis for estimated nucleated cell counts. Sequencing used immunoSEQ multiplex PCR; TCRdb keeps in-frame clones, though not all of them. V and J calls and clone size are those listed in that table; D and trimming were worked out from the DNA. The repertoire holds about 270,000 clones, with around 87% as singletons. Germline V lookup: CDR1 SGDLS, CDR2 YYNGEE. The ends were cut back, 4 bases at V and 6 bases at J, with 20 bases in the middle. The CDR3 contains 15 residues.

The chain combines TRBV9 with TRBJ2-7, with a tentative D call TRBD2 (5 bases). Sequenced input: peripheral blood. This receptor was identified in a woman aged 45 to 65 with acute or convalescent COVID-19. CDR3 amino acids: CASSTADGLQFEQYF. Here the CDR3 DNA reads TGTGCCAGCAGCACCGCTGATGGACTCCAGTTCGAGCAGTACTTC.